The source of this T cell receptor (beta chain) is a study of control samples from healthy donors and cancer patients. The CDR3 covers 15 residues. Trimming left V 10 bases short and J 2 bases short, with 14 bases between. The germline CDR1 and CDR2 sequences are KGHDR and SFDVKD. Libraries were prepared by immunoSEQ multiplex PCR; TCRdb keeps only in-frame clonotypes and omits some of them. The sample has 70,000 or so clones; roughly 90% are singletons. This rearrangement joins TRBV24-1 to TRBJ2-6; tentatively, D is TRBD2 (7 bases). The sequence was collected from a man between 60 and 75 years old with lung cancer. Sequenced material: PBMCs. The CDR3: CATTPGGAGANVLTF. CDR3 coding DNA: TGTGCCACAACTCCGGGGGGCGCTGGGGCCAACGTCCTGACTTTC.